This T cell receptor (beta chain) was documented in a study of T-cell reconstitution after alpha-beta-depleted transplantation in children. Preparation of the TCRbeta library was carried out with unique molecular identifiers. From the PCR reads, TCRdb called clonotypes with MiXCR, one entry per CDR3 protein. The sample has 40,000 to 60,000 distinct CDR3 sequences; approximately 9.2% are singletons. This clonotype was picked up a small number of times. Per germline, CDR1 KGHSH and CDR2 LQKENI. The CDR3 spans 18 residues. The ends were cut back, 3 bases at V and 0 bases at J, with 17 bases in the middle.

The chain links TRBV18 to TRBJ2-2, with a tentative D call TRBD1 (6 bases). This TCR was recovered from a male patient between 2 and 10 years old who had a stem cell transplant for chronic granulomatous disease, so the T cells may come from the graft donor. This specimen was PBMCs, mostly from graft donor cells, taken 60 days after TCRalphabeta/CD19-depleted stem cell transplant. In DNA, the CDR3 is TGTGCCAGCTCACCGTTACAGGGTCGCTCGGCGAACACCGGGGAGCTGTTTTTT. Encoded protein: CASSPLQGRSANTGELFF.